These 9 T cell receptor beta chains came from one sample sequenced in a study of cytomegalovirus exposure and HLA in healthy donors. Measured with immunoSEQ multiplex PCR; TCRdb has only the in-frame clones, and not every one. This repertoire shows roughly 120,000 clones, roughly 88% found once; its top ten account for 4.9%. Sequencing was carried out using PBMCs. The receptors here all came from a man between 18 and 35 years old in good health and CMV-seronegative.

This chain's CDR3 is CASSLGGLAGDHYEQYF. CDR3 in DNA: TGTGCCAGCAGCTTGGGGGGACTAGCGGGAGATCACTACGAGCAGTACTTC. The gene calls are TRBV7-9 and TRBJ2-7, with 14 bases identical to TRBD2. Trimming at V came to 3 bases and at J to 3 bases, leaving 7 bases not matched to a gene. Germline CDR1 SEHNR, CDR2 FQNEAQ (reference sequence). The length of the CDR3 is 17 residues.

The CDR3 region has the DNA TGTGCCTGGAGTACCGGGGGTAGCGATACGCAGTATTTT. Translating it yields CAWSTGGSDTQYF. V and J are TRBV30 and TRBJ2-3, with D possibly matching TRBD2 (6 bases). The CDR3 has 13 residues. The germline CDR1 and CDR2 sequences are GTSNPN and SVGIG (reference sequence). The V gene lost 2 bases and the J gene lost 6 bases, with 12 bases spanning the gap.

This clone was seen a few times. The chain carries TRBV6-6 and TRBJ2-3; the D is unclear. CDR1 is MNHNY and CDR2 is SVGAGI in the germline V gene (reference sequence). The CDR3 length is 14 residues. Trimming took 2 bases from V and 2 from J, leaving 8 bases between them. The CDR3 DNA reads TGTGCCAGCAGTTACGTATCGTCCACAGATACGCAGTATTTT. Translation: CASSYVSSTDTQYF.

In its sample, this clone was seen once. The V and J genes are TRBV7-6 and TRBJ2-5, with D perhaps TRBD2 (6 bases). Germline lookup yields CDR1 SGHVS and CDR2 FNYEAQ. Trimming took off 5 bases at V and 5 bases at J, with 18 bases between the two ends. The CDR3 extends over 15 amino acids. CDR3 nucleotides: TGTGCCAGCAGCCAGAATCGGGGAGGAGGGGAGACCCAGTACTTC. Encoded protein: CASSQNRGGGETQYF.

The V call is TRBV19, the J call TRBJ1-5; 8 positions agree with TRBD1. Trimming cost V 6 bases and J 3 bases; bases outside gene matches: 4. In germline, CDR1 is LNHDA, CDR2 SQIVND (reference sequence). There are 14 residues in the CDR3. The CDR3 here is CASRKTGDNQPQHF. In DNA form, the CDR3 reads TGTGCCAGTAGGAAGACAGGGGACAATCAGCCCCAGCATTTT.

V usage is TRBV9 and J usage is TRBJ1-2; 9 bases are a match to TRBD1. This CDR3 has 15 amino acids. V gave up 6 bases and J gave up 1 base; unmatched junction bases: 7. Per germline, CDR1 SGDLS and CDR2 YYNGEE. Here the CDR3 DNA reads TGTGCCAGCACCCCGGGACAGGGTTATAACTATGGCTACACCTTC. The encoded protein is CASTPGQGYNYGYTF.

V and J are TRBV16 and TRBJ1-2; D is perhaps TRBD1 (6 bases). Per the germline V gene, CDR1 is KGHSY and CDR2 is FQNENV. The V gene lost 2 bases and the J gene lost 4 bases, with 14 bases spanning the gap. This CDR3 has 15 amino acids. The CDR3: CASSQKSGQIYGYTF. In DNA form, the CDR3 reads TGTGCCAGCAGCCAAAAATCTGGACAGATCTATGGCTACACCTTC.

In nucleotides, the CDR3 is TGTGCCAGCAGGCGGCCGGGACAGGGAGGATCCTACGAGCAGTACTTC. Residues: CASRRPGQGGSYEQYF. V is TRBV27 and J is TRBJ2-7, with 9 bases lining up with TRBD1. V lost 6 bases, J lost 1 base, and 10 bases stayed unmatched. The CDR3 has 16 amino acids. The germline gives CDR1 MNHEY, CDR2 SMNVEV (reference sequence).

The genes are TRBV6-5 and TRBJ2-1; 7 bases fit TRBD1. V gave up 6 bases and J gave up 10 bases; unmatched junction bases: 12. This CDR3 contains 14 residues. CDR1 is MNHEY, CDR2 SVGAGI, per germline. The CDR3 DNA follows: TGTGCCAGCAGACCCCGACAGGGTCAGGGGGAGCAGTTCTTC. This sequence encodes CASRPRQGQGEQFF.